Shown below are 9 T cell receptor beta chains from a single sample sequenced in a study of OX40 agonist ivuxolimab in advanced cancers. Sequencing was performed with immunoSEQ multiplex PCR; in TCRdb, only in-frame clones are kept and a portion is missing. The sample has about 34,000 clones; around 80% are singletons. The source was CD4+ or CD8+ T cells sorted from blood, collected in a trial of the OX40 agonist ivuxolimab. The receptors were sampled from an adult with an advanced solid tumor such as melanoma, head and neck, liver or kidney cancer.

The count of this clone is one. The V gene is TRBV7-9, the J gene TRBJ1-4, with TRBD1 matching 7 bases. Germline loops: CDR1 SEHNR, CDR2 FQNEAQ (reference sequence). The CDR3 is 17 residues long. Trimming removed 1 base from V and 3 bases from J; junction bases left unmatched: 8. The CDR3 protein is CASSLGPSGGANEKLFF. CDR3 nucleotides: TGTGCCAGCAGCTTAGGACCGTCAGGGGGGGCTAATGAAAAACTGTTTTTT. The complete variable domain, with remaining parts taken from reference TRBV7-9 and TRBJ1-4, reads DTGVSQNPRHKITKRGQNVTFRCDPISEHNRLYWYRQTLGQGPEFLTYFQNEAQLEKSRLLSDRFSAERPKGSFSTLEIQRTEQGDSAMYLCASSLGPSGGANEKLFFGSGTQLSVL.

The chain has TRBV10-3 and TRBJ1-2; weak D call: TRBD1 (5 bases). V lost 0 bases and J 8 bases, leaving 19 bases between the germline ends. The CDR3 runs to 16 residues. The germline V gene has CDR1 ENHRY and CDR2 SYGVKD. The CDR3 region has the DNA TGTGCCATCAGTGAGTCGACCGGTAGAGGGGTCAAGGGCTACACCTTC. The encoded protein is CAISESTGRGVKGYTF.

The gene calls are TRBV5-5 and TRBJ2-3, with D tentatively TRBD2 (5 bases). Trimming removed 5 bases at V and 2 bases at J, with 6 bases between. Germline V gene sequence: CDR1 SGHKS, CDR2 YYEKEE (reference sequence). The CDR3 has 12 amino acids. CDR3 residues: CASRRATDTQYF. CDR3 nucleotide sequence: TGTGCCAGCAGGAGGGCCACAGATACGCAGTATTTT.

The rearrangement links TRBV2 to TRBJ2-3; D gene ambiguous. Germline V gene sequence: CDR1 SNHLY, CDR2 FYNNEI. CDR3 length: 12 residues. V lost 1 base and J 10 bases, leaving 9 bases between the germline ends. The DNA of the CDR3 is TGTGCCAGCAGTGAAGTTCCCCAGGCGCAGTATTTT. Its protein product is CASSEVPQAQYF.

CDR3 region: CASRESSGGKNIQYF. CDR3 nucleotides: TGTGCCAGCAGGGAATCTAGCGGGGGTAAAAACATTCAGTACTTC. The V call is TRBV2, the J call TRBJ2-4; 10 positions agree with TRBD2. This CDR3 has 15 amino acids. V lost 6 bases and J lost 4; bases outside the gene matches: 6. The germline CDR1 and CDR2 sequences are SNHLY and FYNNEI.

Comment on this clone: The junction and the germline gene differ at one end; a read error may be behind it. This CDR3 is also generated by other DNA sequences in the sample. This rearrangement joins TRBV20-1 to TRBJ1-2, with D unclear. CDR1 is DFQATT, CDR2 SNEGSKA, per germline (reference sequence). The CDR3 is made up of 11 amino acids. The CDR3 reads CSAADEGGYTF. Written as DNA, the CDR3 is TGCAGTGCTGCGGATGAGGGCGGCTATACCTTC.

This clone was counted only a few times. V is TRBV5-4 and J is TRBJ1-1, with D hard to call. The germline V gene has CDR1 SGHNT and CDR2 YYREEE (reference sequence). There are 14 residues in the CDR3. V lost 0 bases and J 1 base, leaving 7 bases between the germline ends. The CDR3 is CASSLGHPNTEAFF. The CDR3 bases are TGTGCCAGCAGCTTGGGACACCCGAACACTGAAGCTTTCTTT.

The V and J genes are TRBV27 and TRBJ2-3, with 9 bases that match TRBD1. Germline CDR1 MNHEY, CDR2 SMNVEV (reference sequence). V lost 8 bases to trimming and J lost 1 base; unmatched junction nucleotides: 7. The CDR3 contains 15 residues. The CDR3 protein is CASGRQGVGTDTQYF. CDR3 sequence (DNA): TGTGCCAGCGGGAGACAGGGGGTGGGCACAGATACGCAGTATTTT.

The rearrangement links TRBV6-5 to TRBJ1-1, with unresolved D. The V gene's germline CDR1 is MNHEY and CDR2 SVGAGI. This CDR3 region has 16 residues. Trimming took off 0 bases at V and 0 bases at J, with 11 bases between the two ends. CDR3 protein: CASSYSQDNMNTEAFF. The CDR3 DNA follows: TGTGCCAGCAGTTACTCACAAGACAACATGAACACTGAAGCTTTCTTT.